The 16 T cell receptor beta chains listed next were all sequenced from one sample in a study of T-cell reconstitution after alpha-beta-depleted transplantation in children. The TCRbeta library incorporated unique molecular identifiers. TCRdb re-called the PCR reads through MiXCR, storing one row per CDR3 protein. The table lists about 6,100 distinct CDR3 sequences, 16% of them singletons. The input for sequencing was PBMCs, mostly from graft donor cells, taken 60 days after TCRalphabeta/CD19-depleted stem cell transplant. The source of these receptors is a male patient aged 5 to 17 who had a stem cell transplant for acute myeloid leukemia, so the T cells may come from the graft donor.

This clonotype counts as medium-sized. J is TRBJ2-5 and V is TRBV29-1, with 9 bases aligning to TRBD2. Germline loops: CDR1 SQVTM, CDR2 ANQGSEA. V trimming: 5 bases; J trimming: 2 bases; junction bases outside the gene matches: 6. This CDR3 is 14 amino acids long. CDR3 sequence: CSVRAGGYQETQYF. As DNA, the CDR3 is TGCAGCGTTCGAGCGGGAGGCTATCAAGAGACCCAGTACTTC.

This clonotype is termed medium-sized. The rearrangement links TRBV28 to TRBJ2-5; D is possibly TRBD1 or TRBD2 (6 bases each). CDR1 and CDR2 (germline): MDHEN, SYDVKM. Trimming took off 6 bases at V and 2 bases at J, with 13 bases between the two ends. This CDR3 has 14 amino acids. CDR3 nucleotides: TGTGCCAGCAGCCGAACAGGGAGGCAAGAGACCCAGTACTTC. Protein sequence: CASSRTGRQETQYF.

The chain uses TRBV6-5 and TRBJ2-1, with 12 bases matching TRBD2. The junction had 4 bases not matched to a gene; V was cut back by 0 bases and J by 7 bases. This CDR3 is built from 16 residues. From germline, CDR1 is MNHEY and CDR2 SVGAGI. CDR3 in amino acids: CASSYSLAGGRNEQFF. CDR3 nucleotides: TGTGCCAGCAGTTACTCGCTAGCGGGAGGGCGGAATGAGCAGTTCTTC.

This clonotype qualifies as medium-sized. The chain's CDR3 is CASSPRTGSVASTDTQYF. The CDR3, as DNA: TGTGCCAGCAGCCCAAGGACAGGGTCGGTGGCGAGCACAGATACGCAGTATTTT. The V call is TRBV7-3, the J call TRBJ2-3; 8 bases match TRBD1. Germline-derived CDR1 and CDR2 are SGHTA and FQGTGA. This CDR3 contains 18 residues. Unmatched junction bases numbered 13, after V lost 5 bases and J lost 0 bases. Looking up the rest from reference TRBV7-3 and TRBJ2-3 gives the full variable domain: GAGVSQTPSNKVTEKGKYVELRCDPISGHTALYWYRQSLGQGPEFLIYFQGTGAADDSGLPNDRFFAVRPEGSVSTLKIQRTERGDSAVYLCASSPRTGSVASTDTQYFGPGTRLTVL.

The chain combines TRBV20-1 with TRBJ2-3, with 8 bases aligning to TRBD2. Germline V gene lookup returns CDR1 DFQATT and CDR2 SNEGSKA (reference sequence). After removal of 3 bases from V and 1 base from J, the junction contained 3 bases not matched to a gene. The CDR3 spans 14 residues. CDR3 loop: CSASGRAGTDTQYF. CDR3 nucleotide sequence: TGCAGTGCTAGCGGGAGGGCCGGCACAGATACGCAGTATTTT.

This clonotype ranks as medium-sized. V usage is TRBV29-1 and J usage is TRBJ2-7; 10 bases align to TRBD1. In germline, CDR1 is SQVTM, CDR2 ANQGSEA. The V segment lost 7 bases and the J segment 3 bases; nucleotides outside the gene matches: 9. This CDR3 has 14 residues. CDR3: CSGLGGTGVYEQYF. The CDR3 DNA sequence: TGCAGCGGCTTAGGGGGGACAGGGGTCTACGAGCAGTACTTC.

The gene calls are TRBV5-1 and TRBJ1-1; D possibly corresponds to TRBD1 (5 bases). The V and J ends lost 3 bases and 4 bases respectively, with 16 bases between them. The CDR3 totals 15 residues. Germline CDR1 is SGHRS and CDR2 is YFSETQ. CDR3 DNA: TGCGCCAGCAGCTATTCCAGGGAAGGAGGCACTGAAGCTTTCTTT. Its protein is CASSYSREGGTEAFF.

In this sample, this clonotype is medium-sized. The CDR3 region has the DNA TGTGCCAGCAGCGTGACGATGACAGGGTTCAACGAGCAGTACTTC. Protein: CASSVTMTGFNEQYF. V is TRBV9 and J is TRBJ2-7, with TRBD1 identical over 7 bases. Looked up from germline, CDR1 is SGDLS and CDR2 is YYNGEE. The junction had 10 bases not matched to a gene; V was cut back by 2 bases and J by 5 bases. The length of the CDR3 is 15 residues.

The chain combines TRBV12-3 or TRBV12-4 with TRBJ2-2; a weak D match, TRBD2 (5 bases). The CDR3 consists of 15 residues. Trimming stripped 6 bases from V and 3 bases from J, with 14 bases between. The CDR3 DNA follows: TGTGCCAGCAGCCCCACTAGGGTCGACACCGGGGAGCTGTTTTTT. Its translation is CASSPTRVDTGELFF.

The V call is TRBV5-1, the J call TRBJ2-3; 16 positions agree with TRBD2. Germline V gene sequence: CDR1 SGHRS, CDR2 YFSETQ. CDR3 size: 15 residues. The J segment lost 8 bases and the V segment lost 7 bases, leaving 7 bases of the junction unmatched. This CDR3 reads CASGTSGREVATQYF. DNA for the CDR3: TGCGCCAGCGGGACTAGCGGGAGGGAGGTGGCTACGCAGTATTTT.

The V and J genes are TRBV4-1 and TRBJ2-1, with 8 bases matching TRBD2. Germline lookup yields CDR1 MGHRA and CDR2 YSYEKL. The CDR3 loop spans 18 amino acids. Trimming took 0 bases from V and 0 from J; bases not matched to a gene: 7. CDR3 protein: CASSQDGSGVVSYNEQFF. The DNA of the CDR3 is TGCGCCAGCAGCCAAGATGGTAGCGGGGTGGTCTCCTACAATGAGCAGTTCTTC.

This clonotype is categorized as medium-sized (0.01 to 0.1%). This chain links TRBV10-3 with TRBJ2-7; no definite D call. Germline CDR1 reads ENHRY; CDR2 reads SYGVKD. V gave up 4 bases and J gave up 3 bases, with 4 bases separating them. This CDR3 comprises 11 residues. Written as DNA, the CDR3 is TGTGCCATCAGTGGGGGCTACGAGCAGTACTTC. Amino acid sequence: CAISGGYEQYF.

This clonotype has just a few counts. The chain has TRBV3-2 and TRBJ2-7. TRBV3-2 is deemed a pseudogene. This CDR3 region has 13 residues. DNA for the CDR3: TGTGCCAGCAGCCAGACAACCTCCTACGAGCAGTACTTC. Residues: CASSQTTSYEQYF.

This clonotype was recorded a few times. This chain joins TRBV28 and TRBJ2-1, with D perhaps matching TRBD1 or TRBD2 (5 bases each). CDR1 and CDR2 (germline): MDHEN, SYDVKM. V lost 3 bases and J lost 1, with 7 bases in between. The CDR3 spans 14 residues. CDR3 sequence (DNA): TGTGCCAGCAGTTTGGGGGTTTCCTACAATGAGCAGTTCTTC. It yields the protein CASSLGVSYNEQFF.

By its share, this clonotype is medium-sized (0.01 to 0.1%). This chain joins TRBV27 and TRBJ2-3; no reliable D call. The germline gives CDR1 MNHEY, CDR2 SMNVEV (reference sequence). V lost 0 bases, J lost 2 bases, and 6 bases lay in between. The CDR3 is made up of 14 amino acids. The CDR3 bases are TGTGCCAGCAGTTTATCTGGTTCCACAGATACGCAGTATTTT. Protein product: CASSLSGSTDTQYF.

This clonotype is deemed medium-sized. J is TRBJ2-1 and V is TRBV7-3, with D unclear. This CDR3 region has 13 residues. With 6 bases removed from V and 5 bases from J, the gap between germline ends came to 11 bases. Germline values: CDR1 SGHTA, CDR2 FQGTGA. CDR3 loop: CASSFDWDNEQFF. The CDR3 coding sequence is TGTGCCAGCAGTTTCGACTGGGACAATGAGCAGTTCTTC.